This T cell receptor beta chain comes out of a study of CD8+CD57+ T cells in acquired aplastic anemia. As for the study in general: For CD4+ cells, healthy donors had an average of about 10 million reads.

Germline V gene data show CDR1 as SGHTA and CDR2 as FQGTGA. The CDR3 is 14 residues long. This clonotype was counted only a few times. This could be a read error, since a much larger clone is one nucleotide away. Researchers used genomic DNA as the template to profile TCR beta VDJ and CDR3. TCRdb re-called the reads with MiXCR, one entry per CDR3 protein. The sample consists of fewer than 150,000 distinct CDR3 sequences, about half of them appearing once. J is TRBJ2-2 and V is TRBV7-3, with D tentatively TRBD1 or TRBD2 (5 bases each). The sample comprised sorted CD4+, CD8+, or CD8+CD57+ T cells (not recorded which) from PBMCs. The clonotype originates from a human donor in good health, serving as a control. The CDR3 is CASRSTAGTGELLF. CDR3 bases: TGTGCCAGCAGGTCGACAGCCGGCACCGGGGAGCTGCTTTTT.